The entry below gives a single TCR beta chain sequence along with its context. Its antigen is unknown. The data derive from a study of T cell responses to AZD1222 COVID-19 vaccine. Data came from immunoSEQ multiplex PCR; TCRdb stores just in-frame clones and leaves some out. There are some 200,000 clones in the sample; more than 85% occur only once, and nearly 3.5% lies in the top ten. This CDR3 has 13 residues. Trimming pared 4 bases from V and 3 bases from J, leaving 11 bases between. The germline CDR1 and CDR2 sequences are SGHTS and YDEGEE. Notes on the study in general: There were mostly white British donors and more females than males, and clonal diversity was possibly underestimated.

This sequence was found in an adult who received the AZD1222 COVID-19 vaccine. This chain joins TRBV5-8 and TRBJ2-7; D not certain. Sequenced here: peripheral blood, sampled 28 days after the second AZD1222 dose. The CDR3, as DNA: TGTGCCAGCAGCCGACCCCCGATCTACGAGCAGTACTTC. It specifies CASSRPPIYEQYF.